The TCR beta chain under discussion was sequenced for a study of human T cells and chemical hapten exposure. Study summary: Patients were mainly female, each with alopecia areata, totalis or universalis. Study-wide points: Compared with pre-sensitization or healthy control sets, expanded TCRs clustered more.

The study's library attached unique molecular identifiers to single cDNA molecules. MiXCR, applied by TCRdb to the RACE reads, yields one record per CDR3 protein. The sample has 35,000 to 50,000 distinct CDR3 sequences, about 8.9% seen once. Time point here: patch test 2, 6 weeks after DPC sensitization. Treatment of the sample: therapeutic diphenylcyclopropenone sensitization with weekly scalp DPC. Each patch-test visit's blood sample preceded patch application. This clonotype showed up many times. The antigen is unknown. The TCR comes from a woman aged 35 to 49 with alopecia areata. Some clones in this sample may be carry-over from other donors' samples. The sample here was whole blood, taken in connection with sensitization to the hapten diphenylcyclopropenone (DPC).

CDR3 coding DNA: TGTGCCAGCAGCTTACCTAGGACGGAAACGAACACTGAAGCTTTCTTT. This translates into CASSLPRTETNTEAFF. This chain links TRBV7-9 with TRBJ1-1; D is uncertain. The CDR3 totals 16 residues. Trimming pared 2 bases from V and 1 base from J, leaving 14 bases between. Germline V gives CDR1 SEHNR, CDR2 FQNEAQ (reference sequence).